This T cell receptor beta chain is drawn from a study of vaccination and CD4 T cells after COVID-19. Time point meaning: late sampling 161 to 241 days after vaccination in a few convalescent patients. The treatment was: approximately 10-day PBMC culture with coronavirus spike peptide pools or control peptides (ViraFEST assay). V was clipped by 1 base and J by 1 base; unmatched bases: 6. The CDR3 consists of 16 residues. The germline V gene has CDR1 DFQATT and CDR2 SNEGSKA (reference sequence). Comments on this clonotype: The antigen is undetermined.

The Oncomine TCR Beta short-read assay sequenced DNA from cultured CD4+ T cells. Genomic DNA was extracted from cultured CD4+ T cells. MiXCR, run by TCRdb on the PCR reads, gives a single entry per CDR3 protein. The sample consists of 20,000 to 30,000 distinct CDR3 sequences, 42% of them appearing once. The genes are TRBV20-1 and TRBJ1-2; 10 bases line up with TRBD1. The TCR originated in a human donor who had recovered from COVID-19. Source: CD4+ T cells from blood, cultured in vitro, taken about 7 months after SARS-CoV-2 vaccination. The CDR3 loop is CSARGGQGLSNYGYTF. For the CDR3, the DNA is TGCAGTGCTAGAGGGGGACAGGGGTTGAGTAACTATGGCTACACCTTC.